These 10 T cell receptor beta chains originate from one sample sequenced in a study of T-cell reconstitution after alpha-beta-depleted transplantation in children. The library targeted TCRbeta and was prepared with unique molecular identifiers. TCRdb reanalysed the PCR reads using MiXCR and keeps one entry per CDR3 protein. This table has about 160,000 distinct CDR3 sequences, around 10% appearing once. The sample here was PBMCs, taken before TCRalphabeta/CD19-depleted stem cell transplant. Receptors originate from a boy aged 2 to 9 with acute myeloid leukemia, due to receive a stem cell transplant.

This clonotype was seen repeatedly, ten times or more. The chain couples TRBV5-1 to TRBJ1-4, with D perhaps matching TRBD1 (5 bases). Germline values: CDR1 SGHRS, CDR2 YFSETQ. The CDR3 length is 14 residues. With 4 bases removed from V and 6 bases from J, the gap between germline ends came to 13 bases. In DNA, the CDR3 is TGCGCCAGCAGCCAAATTGGAGGGGATGAAAAACTGTTTTTT. Translating gives CASSQIGGDEKLFF.

This clonotype was counted ten times or more. This chain connects TRBV6-1 to TRBJ1-4, with D unclear. Germline CDR1 reads MNHNS; CDR2 reads SASEGT. The CDR3 spans 13 residues. V lost 7 bases to trimming and J lost 8 bases, with 14 bases between them. The CDR3 protein is CASKRGLGEKLFF. The DNA for the CDR3 is TGTGCCAGCAAGCGAGGGCTAGGAGAAAAACTGTTTTTT.

Of note for this clonotype: A much larger clone differs by one base, so this may be a read error. The chain recombines TRBV5-1 with TRBJ2-2; weak D call: TRBD2 (5 bases). The length of the CDR3 is 14 residues. Germline V gene lookup returns CDR1 SGHRS and CDR2 YFSETQ. The CDR3 nucleotides read TGCGCCAGCAGCTTGGGACCAGAGCCCGGGGAGCCGTTTTTT. Translating it yields CASSLGPEPGEPFF.

This clonotype showed up many times. CDR3 coding DNA: TGCGCCAGCAGCTTCCTACCTTTCCAAGAGACCCAGTACTTC. Amino acid sequence: CASSFLPFQETQYF. This chain uses TRBV5-1 with TRBJ2-5; D not resolved. The germline V and J ends were trimmed by 2 bases and 1 base, with 9 bases remaining between them. Germline V gene data show CDR1 as SGHRS and CDR2 as YFSETQ. CDR3 length: 14 residues.

This clonotype was recorded many times. DNA for the CDR3: TGTGCCAGCAGCTACCGGGGTAAAAACATTCAGTACTTC. Protein: CASSYRGKNIQYF. The V call is TRBV3-1, the J call TRBJ2-4; D is perhaps TRBD2 (5 bases). Germline lookup yields CDR1 LGHDT and CDR2 YNNKEL (reference sequence). This CDR3 contains 13 residues. The germline V and J ends were trimmed by 5 bases and 4 bases, with 9 bases remaining between them.

In its sample, this clonotype was seen many times. This rearrangement joins TRBV7-2 to TRBJ2-7; no clear D gene. The V end lost 1 base, the J end lost 4 bases, and 5 bases lay between the germline ends. CDR3 length: 12 residues. Germline V lookup: CDR1 SGHTA, CDR2 FQGNSA. The chain's CDR3 is CASSLVPYEQYV. For the CDR3, the DNA is TGTGCCAGCAGCTTAGTCCCGTACGAGCAGTACGTC.

This clonotype was counted many times. The V gene is TRBV2, the J gene TRBJ2-7; a possible D gene is TRBD2 (5 bases). The V gene lost 2 bases and the J gene lost 2 bases, with 16 bases spanning the gap. Germline CDR1 reads SNHLY; CDR2 reads FYNNEI. The CDR3 is 16 amino acids. The CDR3 is CASSEPRLRATYEQYF. The CDR3 DNA follows: TGTGCCAGCAGTGAACCCCGTTTGCGGGCAACCTACGAGCAGTACTTC.

On this clonotype: A much larger clone lies a single base off, so this may be a read error. V and J are TRBV4-1 and TRBJ2-2; TRBD2 is a possible D gene (5 bases). CDR1 is MGHRA, CDR2 YSYEKL, per germline. This CDR3 contains 16 residues. This chain's CDR3 is CASSPGRGSNTGEPFF. Written as DNA, the CDR3 is TGCGCCAGCAGCCCCGGGCGAGGATCGAACACCGGGGAGCCGTTTTTT.

This clonotype was seen at least ten times. The chain links TRBV7-3 to TRBJ2-1; D perhaps matches TRBD2 (6 bases). This CDR3 has 16 amino acids. The V gene lost 1 base and the J gene lost 4 bases, with 14 bases spanning the gap. Looked up from germline, CDR1 is SGHTA and CDR2 is FQGTGA. The CDR3 sequence is CASSLRGGEAYNEQFF. The DNA of the CDR3 is TGTGCCAGCAGCTTAAGGGGCGGGGAGGCTTACAATGAGCAGTTCTTC.

This clonotype was observed at least ten times. The chain employs TRBV28 and TRBJ2-7; no reliable D call. This CDR3 spans 13 amino acids. Germline V gives CDR1 MDHEN, CDR2 SYDVKM. The V end was cut by 6 bases, the J end by 1 base, with 10 bases between. The CDR3 sequence: CASRVGQSYEQYF. The CDR3 nucleotides are TGTGCCAGCAGGGTCGGGCAGTCCTACGAGCAGTACTTC.